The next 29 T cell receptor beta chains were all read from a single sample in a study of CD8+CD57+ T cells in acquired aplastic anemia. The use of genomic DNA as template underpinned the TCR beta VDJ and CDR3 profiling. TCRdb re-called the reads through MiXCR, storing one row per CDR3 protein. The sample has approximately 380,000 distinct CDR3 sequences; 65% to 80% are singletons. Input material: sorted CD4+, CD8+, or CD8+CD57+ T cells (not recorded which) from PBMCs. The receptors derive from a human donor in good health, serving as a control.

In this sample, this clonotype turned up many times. CDR3 loop: CASRPRDRPDTQYF. The CDR3 nucleotides read TGTGCCAGCAGACCCCGCGACAGGCCAGATACGCAGTATTTT. This chain connects TRBV12-3 or TRBV12-4 to TRBJ2-3; D may be TRBD1 (6 bases). Between the trimmed V and J ends, which lost 6 bases and 4 bases, there was a span of 14 bases. The CDR3 has 14 amino acids.

The CDR3 region is CSASLGTQPPGEQFF. CDR3 DNA: TGCAGTGCTAGCTTAGGTACACAGCCCCCCGGTGAGCAGTTCTTC. The chain couples TRBV20-1 to TRBJ2-1; unclear D gene. Per germline, CDR1 DFQATT and CDR2 SNEGSKA (reference sequence). This CDR3 comprises 15 residues. Trimming removed 3 bases at V and 9 bases at J, with 21 bases between.

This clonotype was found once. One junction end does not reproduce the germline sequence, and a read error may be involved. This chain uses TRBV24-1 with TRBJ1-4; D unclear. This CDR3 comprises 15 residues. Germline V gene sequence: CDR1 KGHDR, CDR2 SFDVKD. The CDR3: CASSLRFAQHEKLFF. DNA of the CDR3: TGTGCCAGCAGTCTACGCTTCGCCCAACATGAAAAACTGTTTTTT.

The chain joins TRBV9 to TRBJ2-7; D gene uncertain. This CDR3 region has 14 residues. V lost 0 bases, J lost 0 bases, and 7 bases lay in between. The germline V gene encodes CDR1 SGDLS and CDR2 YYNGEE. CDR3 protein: CASSVAPDSYEQYF. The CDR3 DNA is TGTGCCAGCAGCGTAGCGCCAGACTCCTACGAGCAGTACTTC.

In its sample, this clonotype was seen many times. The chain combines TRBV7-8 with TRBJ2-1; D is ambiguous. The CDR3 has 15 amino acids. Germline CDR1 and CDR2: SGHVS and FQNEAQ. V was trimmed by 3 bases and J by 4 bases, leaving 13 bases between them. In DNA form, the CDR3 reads TGTGCCAGCAGCTTGAGGTTGGCAGAGTACAATGAGCAGTTCTTC. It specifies CASSLRLAEYNEQFF.

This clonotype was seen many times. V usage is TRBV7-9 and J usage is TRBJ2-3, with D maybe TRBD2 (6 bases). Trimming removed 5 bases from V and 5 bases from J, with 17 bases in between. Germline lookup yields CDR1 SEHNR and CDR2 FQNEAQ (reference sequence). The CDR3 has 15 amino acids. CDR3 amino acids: CASSLTSISGDTQYF. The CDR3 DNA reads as TGTGCCAGCAGCCTAACTAGCATCTCGGGAGATACGCAGTATTTT.

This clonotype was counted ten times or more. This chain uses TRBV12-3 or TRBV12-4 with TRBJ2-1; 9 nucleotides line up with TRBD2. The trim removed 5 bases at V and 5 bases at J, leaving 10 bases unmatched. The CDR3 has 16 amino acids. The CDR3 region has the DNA TGTGCCAGCAGTCGTAGCGGGGGTGACCTAAACAATGAGCAGTTCTTC. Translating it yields CASSRSGGDLNNEQFF.

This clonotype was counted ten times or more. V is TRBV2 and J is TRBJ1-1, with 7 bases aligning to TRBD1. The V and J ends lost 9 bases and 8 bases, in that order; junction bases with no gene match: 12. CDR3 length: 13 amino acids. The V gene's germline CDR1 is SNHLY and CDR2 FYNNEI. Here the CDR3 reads CASTWTGLEEAFF. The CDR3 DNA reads TGTGCCAGTACGTGGACAGGTTTAGAGGAAGCTTTCTTT.

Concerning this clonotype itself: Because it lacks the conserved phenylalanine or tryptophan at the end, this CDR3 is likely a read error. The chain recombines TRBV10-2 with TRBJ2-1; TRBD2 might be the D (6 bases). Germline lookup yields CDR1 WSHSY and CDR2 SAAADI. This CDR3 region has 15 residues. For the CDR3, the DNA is TGTGCCAGCAGCATGGGGTCCTGGGGGGAAAATGAGCAGTTCCTC. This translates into CASSMGSWGENEQFL.

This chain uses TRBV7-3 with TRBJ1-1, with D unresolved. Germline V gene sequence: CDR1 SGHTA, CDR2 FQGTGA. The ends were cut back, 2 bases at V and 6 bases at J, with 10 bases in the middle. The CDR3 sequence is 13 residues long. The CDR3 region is CASSLLLDSEAFF. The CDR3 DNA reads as TGTGCCAGCAGCTTACTCCTAGATTCTGAAGCTTTCTTT.

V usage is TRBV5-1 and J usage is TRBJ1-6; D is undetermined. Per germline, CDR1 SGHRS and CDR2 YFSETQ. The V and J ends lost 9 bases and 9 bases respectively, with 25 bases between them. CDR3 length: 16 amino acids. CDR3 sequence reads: CATRLALGARGSPLHF. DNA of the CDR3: TGCGCCACCCGCTTGGCCCTGGGAGCTCGGGGTTCACCCCTCCACTTT.

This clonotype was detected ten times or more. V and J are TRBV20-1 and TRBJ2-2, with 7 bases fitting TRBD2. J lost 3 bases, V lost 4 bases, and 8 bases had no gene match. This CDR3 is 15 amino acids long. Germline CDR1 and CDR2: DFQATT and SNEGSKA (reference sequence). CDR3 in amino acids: CSANLGGRDTGELFF. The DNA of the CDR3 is TGCAGTGCTAATCTCGGGGGGAGAGACACCGGGGAGCTGTTTTTT.

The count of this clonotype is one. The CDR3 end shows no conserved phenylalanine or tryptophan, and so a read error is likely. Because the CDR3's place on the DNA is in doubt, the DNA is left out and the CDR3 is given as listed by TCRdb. CDR3: CASSQHGLLYGFTY. V usage is TRBV2 and J usage is TRBJ1-2. Counting both end residues, the CDR3 totals 14 amino acids. Germline CDR1 is SNHLY and CDR2 is FYNNEI.

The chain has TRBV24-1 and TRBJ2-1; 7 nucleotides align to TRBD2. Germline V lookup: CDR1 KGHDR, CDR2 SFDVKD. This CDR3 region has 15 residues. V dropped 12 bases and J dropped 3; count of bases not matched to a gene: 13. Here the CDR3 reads CAPQPARERYNEQFF. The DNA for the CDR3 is TGTGCCCCCCAGCCCGCGCGGGAGCGCTACAATGAGCAGTTCTTC.

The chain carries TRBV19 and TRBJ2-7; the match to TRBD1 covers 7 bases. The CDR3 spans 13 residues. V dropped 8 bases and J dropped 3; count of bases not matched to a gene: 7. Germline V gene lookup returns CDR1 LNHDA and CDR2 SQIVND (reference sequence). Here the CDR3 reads CASQKGAGYEQYF. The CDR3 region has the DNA TGTGCCAGTCAGAAGGGGGCAGGCTACGAGCAGTACTTC.

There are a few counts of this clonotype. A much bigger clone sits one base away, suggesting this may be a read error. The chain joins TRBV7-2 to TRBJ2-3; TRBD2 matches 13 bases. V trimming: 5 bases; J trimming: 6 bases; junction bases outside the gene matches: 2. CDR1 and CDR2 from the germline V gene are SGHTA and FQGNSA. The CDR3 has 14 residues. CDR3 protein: CASSTLAGGDTQYF. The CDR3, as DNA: TGTGCCAGCAGCACACTAGCGGGGGGGGATACGCAGTATTTT.

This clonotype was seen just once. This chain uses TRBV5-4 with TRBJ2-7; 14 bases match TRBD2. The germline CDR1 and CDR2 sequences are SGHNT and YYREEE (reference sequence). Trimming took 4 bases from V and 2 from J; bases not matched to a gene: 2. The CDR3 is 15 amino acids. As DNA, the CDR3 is TGTGCCAGCAGCGTGGGACTAGCGGGGGCCTACGAGCAGTACTTC. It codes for CASSVGLAGAYEQYF.

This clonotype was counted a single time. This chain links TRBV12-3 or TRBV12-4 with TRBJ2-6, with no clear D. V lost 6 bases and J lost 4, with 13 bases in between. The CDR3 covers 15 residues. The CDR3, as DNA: TGTGCCAGCAGCGGACGGAACACCGGGGCCAACGTCCTGACTTTC. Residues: CASSGRNTGANVLTF.

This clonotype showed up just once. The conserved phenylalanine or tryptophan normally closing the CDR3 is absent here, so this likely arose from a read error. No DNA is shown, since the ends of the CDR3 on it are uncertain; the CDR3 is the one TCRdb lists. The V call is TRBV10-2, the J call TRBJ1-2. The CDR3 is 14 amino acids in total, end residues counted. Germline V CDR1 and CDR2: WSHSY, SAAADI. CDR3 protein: CASSLPGEAAGYDH.

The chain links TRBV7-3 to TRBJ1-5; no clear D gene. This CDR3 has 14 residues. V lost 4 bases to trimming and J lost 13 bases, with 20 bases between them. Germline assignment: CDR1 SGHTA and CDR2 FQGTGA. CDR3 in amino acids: CASSSQASDQQQHF. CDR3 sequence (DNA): TGTGCCAGCAGCTCCCAGGCGAGCGACCAGCAGCAGCATTTT. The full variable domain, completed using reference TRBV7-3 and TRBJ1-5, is GAGVSQTPSNKVTEKGKYVELRCDPISGHTALYWYRQSLGQGPEFLIYFQGTGAADDSGLPNDRFFAVRPEGSVSTLKIQRTERGDSAVYLCASSSQASDQQQHFGDGTRLSIL.

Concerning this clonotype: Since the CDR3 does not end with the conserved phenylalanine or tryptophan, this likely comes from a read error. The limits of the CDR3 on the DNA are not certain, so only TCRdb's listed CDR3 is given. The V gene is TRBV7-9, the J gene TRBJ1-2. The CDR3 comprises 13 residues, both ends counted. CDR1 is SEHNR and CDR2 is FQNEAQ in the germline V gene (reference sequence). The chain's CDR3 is CASRPVGGEQYFG.

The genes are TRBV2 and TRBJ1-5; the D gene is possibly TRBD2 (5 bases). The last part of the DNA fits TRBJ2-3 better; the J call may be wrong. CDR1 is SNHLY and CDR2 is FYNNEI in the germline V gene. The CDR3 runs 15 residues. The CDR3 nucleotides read TGTGCCGGCACCCAAGAGAGGGCAGGTCAGGATACGCAGTATTTT. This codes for CAGTQERAGQDTQYF.

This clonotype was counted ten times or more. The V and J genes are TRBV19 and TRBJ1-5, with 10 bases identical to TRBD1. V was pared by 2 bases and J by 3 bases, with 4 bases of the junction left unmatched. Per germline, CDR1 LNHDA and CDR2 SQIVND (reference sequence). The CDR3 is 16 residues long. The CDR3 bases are TGTGCCAGTAGTATATCGACAGGGGGCAACAATCAGCCCCAGCATTTT. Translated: CASSISTGGNNQPQHF.

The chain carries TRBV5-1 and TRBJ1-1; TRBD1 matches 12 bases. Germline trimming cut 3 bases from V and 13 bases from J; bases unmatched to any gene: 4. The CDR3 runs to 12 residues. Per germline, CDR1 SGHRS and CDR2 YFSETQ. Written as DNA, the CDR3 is TGCGCCAGCAGCTGGGGGGACAGGGGGCTTTTCTTT. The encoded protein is CASSWGDRGLFF. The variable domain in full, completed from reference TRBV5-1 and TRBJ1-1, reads KAGVTQTPRYLIKTRGQQVTLSCSPISGHRSVSWYQQTPGQGLQFLFEYFSETQRNKGNFPGRFSGRQFSNSRSEMNVSTLELGDSALYLCASSWGDRGLFFGQGTRLTVV.

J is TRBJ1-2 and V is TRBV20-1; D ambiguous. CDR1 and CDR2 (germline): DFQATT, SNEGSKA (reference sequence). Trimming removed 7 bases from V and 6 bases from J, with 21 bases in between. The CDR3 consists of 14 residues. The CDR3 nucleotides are TGCAGTGTAAGGACTAGCGGGCACACCGATGGCTACACCTTC. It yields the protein CSVRTSGHTDGYTF.

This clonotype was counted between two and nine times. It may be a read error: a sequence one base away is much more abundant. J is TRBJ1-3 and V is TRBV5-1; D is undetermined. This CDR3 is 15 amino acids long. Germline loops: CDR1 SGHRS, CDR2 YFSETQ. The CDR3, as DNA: TGCGCCAGCAGCCCGACCTTCGACTCTGGAAACACCACATATTTT. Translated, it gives CASSPTFDSGNTTYF.

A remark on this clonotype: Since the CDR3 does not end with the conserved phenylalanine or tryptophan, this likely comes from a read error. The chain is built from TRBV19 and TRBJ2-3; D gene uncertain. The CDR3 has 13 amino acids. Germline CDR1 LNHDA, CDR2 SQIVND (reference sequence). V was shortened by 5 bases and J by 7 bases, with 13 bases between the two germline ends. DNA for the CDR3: TGTGCCAGTAGTCTCTCCCTCCCACATACGCAGTATTCT. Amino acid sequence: CASSLSLPHTQYS.

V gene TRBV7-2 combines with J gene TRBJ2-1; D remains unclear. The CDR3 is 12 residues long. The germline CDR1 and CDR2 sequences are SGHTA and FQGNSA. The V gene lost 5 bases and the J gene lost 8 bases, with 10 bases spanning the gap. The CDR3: CASSPRADEQFF. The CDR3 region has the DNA TGTGCCAGCAGCCCTAGGGCCGATGAGCAGTTCTTC. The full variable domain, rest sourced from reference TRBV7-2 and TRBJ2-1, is GAGVSQSPSNKVTEKGKDVELRCDPISGHTALYWYRQSLGQGLEFLIYFQGNSAPDKSGLPSDRFSAERTGGSVSTLTIQRTQQEDSAVYLCASSPRADEQFFGPGTRLTVL.

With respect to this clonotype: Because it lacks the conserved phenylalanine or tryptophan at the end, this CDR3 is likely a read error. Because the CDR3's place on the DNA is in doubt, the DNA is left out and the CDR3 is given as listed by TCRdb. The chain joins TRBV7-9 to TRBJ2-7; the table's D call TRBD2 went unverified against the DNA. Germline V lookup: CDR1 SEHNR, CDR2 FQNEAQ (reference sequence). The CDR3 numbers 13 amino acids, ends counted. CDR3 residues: CASTGGRPSTSGQ.